In its sample, the clone carrying this T cell receptor beta chain was seen a few times. This entry belongs to a study of cytomegalovirus exposure and HLA in healthy donors. All donors participated as healthy donors of bone marrow. Use of 60 Vbeta and 13 Jbeta primers characterized the PCR. Sequencing used immunoSEQ multiplex PCR; TCRdb keeps in-frame clones, though not all of them. The sample carries around 170,000 clones, around four fifths recorded once. CDR1 and CDR2 from the germline V gene are LNHDA and SQIVND (reference sequence). V lost 4 bases and J lost 0; bases outside the gene matches: 5. The CDR3 has 15 amino acids.

V gene TRBV19 combines with J gene TRBJ1-2; 7 bases match TRBD1. This receptor was obtained from a woman aged 18 to 35 in good health and CMV-seronegative. The source material was PBMCs. This CDR3 reads CASSSRDSSNYGYTF. DNA for the CDR3: TGTGCCAGTAGTAGTCGGGACAGCTCTAACTATGGCTACACCTTC.